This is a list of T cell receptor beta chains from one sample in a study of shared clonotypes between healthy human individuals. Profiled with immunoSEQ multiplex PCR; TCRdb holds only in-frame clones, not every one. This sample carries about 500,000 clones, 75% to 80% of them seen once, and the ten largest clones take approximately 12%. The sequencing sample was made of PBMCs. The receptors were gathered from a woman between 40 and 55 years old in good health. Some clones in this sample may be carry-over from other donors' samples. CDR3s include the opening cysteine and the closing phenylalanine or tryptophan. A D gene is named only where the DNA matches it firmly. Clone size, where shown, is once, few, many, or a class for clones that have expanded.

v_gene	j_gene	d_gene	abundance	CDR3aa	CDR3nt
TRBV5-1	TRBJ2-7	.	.	CASSLNSRSVRSYEQYF	TGCGCCAGCAGCTTGAATAGCAGGAGTGTTCGATCCTACGAGCAGTACTTC
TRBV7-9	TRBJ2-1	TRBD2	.	CASSYTGTSGSRQFF	TGTGCCAGCAGCTATACCGGGACTAGCGGGAGTCGGCAGTTCTTC
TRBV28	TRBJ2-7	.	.	CASRRQGGNAEQYF	TGTGCCAGCAGACGGCAGGGAGGCAATGCCGAGCAGTACTTC
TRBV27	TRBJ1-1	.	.	CASSFQGSSTEAFF	TGTGCCAGCAGTTTTCAGGGATCGAGCACTGAAGCTTTCTTT
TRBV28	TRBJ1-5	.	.	CASNPWTLNQPQHF	TGTGCCAGCAACCCTTGGACTCTCAATCAGCCCCAGCATTTT
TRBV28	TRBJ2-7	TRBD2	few	CASSKLAGGRNEQYF	TGTGCCAGCAGTAAACTAGCGGGAGGGCGTAACGAGCAGTACTTC
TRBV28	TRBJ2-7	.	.	CASRLRLQGGSYEQYF	TGTGCCAGCAGGCTCAGACTCCAAGGGGGCTCCTACGAGCAGTACTTC
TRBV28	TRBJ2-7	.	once	CASTGDSSYEQYF	TGTGCCAGCACAGGGGATAGCTCCTACGAGCAGTACTTC
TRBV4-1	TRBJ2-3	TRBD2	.	CASSLSGRGEDTQYF	TGCGCCAGCAGCCTTAGCGGGAGGGGAGAAGATACGCAGTATTTT
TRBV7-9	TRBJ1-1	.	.	CASSPTDTFNTEAFF	TGTGCCAGCAGCCCGACGGACACCTTTAACACTGAAGCTTTCTTT
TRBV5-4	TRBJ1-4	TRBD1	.	CASSSGTGLFSSGKLFF	TGTGCCAGCAGTTCCGGGACAGGCTTGTTTTCATCCGGAAAACTGTTTTTT
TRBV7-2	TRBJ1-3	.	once	CASSLVGPGPGNTIYF	TGTGCCAGCAGCTTAGTGGGGCCAGGGCCTGGAAACACCATATATTTT
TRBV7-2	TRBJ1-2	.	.	CASSFPRLGYTF	TGTGCCAGCAGCTTTCCCCGACTGGGCTACACCTTC
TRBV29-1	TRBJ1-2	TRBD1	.	CSTGQGLEASF	TGCAGCACGGGACAGGGGCTCGAGGCGTCCTTC
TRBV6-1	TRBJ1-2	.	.	CASRSELGQNYGYTF	TGTGCCAGCCGGAGTGAATTGGGACAAAACTATGGCTACACCTTC
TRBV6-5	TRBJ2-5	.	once	CASSYSAGRETQYF	TGTGCCAGCAGTTACTCAGCAGGGCGAGAGACCCAGTACTTC
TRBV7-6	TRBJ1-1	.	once	CASSSGRDTEAFF	TGTGCCAGCAGCTCCGGCCGGGACACTGAAGCTTTCTTT
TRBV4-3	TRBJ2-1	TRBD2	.	CASSQEWASGALGYEQFF	TGCGCCAGCAGCCAAGAATGGGCTAGCGGGGCCCTCGGTTATGAGCAGTTCTTC
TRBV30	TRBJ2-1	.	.	CAWSAAYEQFF	TGTGCCTGGAGTGCTGCCTATGAGCAGTTCTTC
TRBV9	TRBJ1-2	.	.	CASSAEGREGYGYTF	TGTGCCAGCAGCGCCGAGGGCAGGGAAGGCTATGGCTACACCTTC
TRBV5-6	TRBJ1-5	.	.	CASSLGQAGQPQHF	TGTGCCAGCAGCTTGGGACAGGCAGGCCAGCCCCAGCATTTT
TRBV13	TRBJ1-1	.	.	CASSWTYSPQAFF	TGTGCCAGCAGCTGGACCTACTCACCCCAAGCTTTCTTT
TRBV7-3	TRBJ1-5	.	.	CASSPQPGDQPQHF	TGTGCCAGCAGCCCACAACCGGGGGATCAGCCCCAGCATTTT
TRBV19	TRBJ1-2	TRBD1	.	CASTPDRASWGYTF	TGTGCCAGTACCCCGGACAGGGCTTCCTGGGGCTACACCTTC
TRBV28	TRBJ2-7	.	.	CASSLTVEVTVSSYEQYF	TGTGCCAGCAGTTTAACAGTTGAGGTCACAGTAAGCTCCTACGAGCAGTACTTC
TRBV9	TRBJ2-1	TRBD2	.	CASSVAREWSNEQFF	TGTGCCAGCAGCGTAGCGCGGGAGTGGAGCAATGAGCAGTTCTTC
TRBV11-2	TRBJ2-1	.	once	CASSLAPEIEQFF	TGTGCCAGCAGCTTAGCGCCAGAAATAGAGCAGTTCTTC
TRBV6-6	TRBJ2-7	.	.	CASRHASWVGSEQYF	TGTGCCAGCAGACACGCTAGCTGGGTAGGAAGCGAGCAGTACTTC
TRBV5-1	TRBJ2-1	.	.	CASSLLLNNEQFF	TGCGCCAGCAGCTTGCTGCTGAACAATGAGCAGTTCTTC
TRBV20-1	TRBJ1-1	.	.	CSARSGLGAFF	TGCAGTGCTAGGAGTGGATTGGGCGCTTTCTTT
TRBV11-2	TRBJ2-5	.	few	CASSLDPGETQYF	TGTGCCAGCAGCTTAGATCCAGGGGAGACCCAGTACTTC
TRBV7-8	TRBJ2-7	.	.	CASSLRLGGYEQYF	TGTGCCAGCAGCTTAAGGCTGGGGGGCTACGAGCAGTACTTC
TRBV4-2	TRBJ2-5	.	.	CASSQETSGTQYF	TGTGCCAGCAGCCAAGAGACCTCGGGGACCCAGTACTTC
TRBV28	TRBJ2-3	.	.	CASSLVRNTPDTQYF	TGTGCCAGCAGTTTGGTGCGAAACACCCCAGATACGCAGTATTTT
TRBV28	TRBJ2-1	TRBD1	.	CASRNRDRAYNEQFF	TGTGCCAGCAGGAACCGGGACAGGGCCTACAATGAGCAGTTCTTC
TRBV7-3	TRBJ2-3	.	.	CASSFGGTDTQYF	TGTGCCAGCAGCTTCGGAGGCACAGATACGCAGTATTTT
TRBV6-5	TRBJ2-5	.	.	CASKAGQETQYF	TGTGCCAGCAAAGCAGGGCAAGAGACCCAGTACTTC
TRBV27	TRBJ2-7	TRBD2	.	CASSPAPPSGSSYEQYF	TGTGCCAGCAGTCCCGCACCTCCTAGCGGGAGCTCCTACGAGCAGTACTTC
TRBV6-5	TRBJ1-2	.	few	CASSAGTNYGYTF	TGTGCCAGCAGCGCCGGGACAAACTATGGCTACACCTTC
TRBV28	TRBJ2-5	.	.	CASSPPVGGQETQYF	TGTGCCAGCAGCCCCCCCGTGGGTGGGCAAGAGACCCAGTACTTC
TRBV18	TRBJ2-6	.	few	CASSIRSGTGANVLTF	TGTGCCAGCTCAATACGCAGTGGTACGGGGGCCAACGTCCTGACTTTC
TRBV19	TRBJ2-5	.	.	CASSVQGQETQYF	TGTGCCAGTAGCGTCCAGGGGCAAGAGACCCAGTACTTC
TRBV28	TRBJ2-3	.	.	CASSTVGTDTQYF	TGTGCCAGCAGCACCGTTGGCACAGATACGCAGTATTTT
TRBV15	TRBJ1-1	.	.	CATSREARGDTEAFF	TGTGCCACCAGCAGAGAGGCGAGGGGTGACACTGAAGCTTTCTTT
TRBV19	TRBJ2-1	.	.	CASSVGRDNEQFF	TGTGCCAGTAGTGTCGGGAGAGACAATGAGCAGTTCTTC
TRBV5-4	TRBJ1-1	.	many	CASSFEVDKMNTEAFF	TGTGCCAGCAGCTTCGAGGTAGATAAAATGAACACTGAAGCTTTCTTT
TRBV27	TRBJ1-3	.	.	CASSRRITGPGNTIYF	TGTGCCAGCAGTAGACGCATTACAGGACCCGGAAACACCATATATTTT
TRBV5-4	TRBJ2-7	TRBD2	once	CASSLERGTSETQYF	TGTGCCAGCAGCTTGGAGCGTGGGACTAGCGAAACTCAGTACTTC